This T cell receptor beta chain was sequenced for a study of response to subunit inactivated influenza vaccine. Study results and limitations: Authors suggested that a seasonal influenza vaccination recruits few new T cells each time.

The CDR3 has 15 residues. Between the trimmed V and J ends, which lost 7 bases and 2 bases, there was a span of 17 bases. CDR1 SQVTM and CDR2 ANQGSEA come from the germline V gene. This clonotype was seen more than once but under ten times. Its antigen is as yet unknown. Using its own MiXCR run on the RT-PCR reads, TCRdb lists one record per CDR3 protein. Here the sample spans 650,000 to 800,000 distinct CDR3 sequences, about a fifth being singletons. This receptor was identified in a man aged 50-59 years who received an inactivated influenza vaccine. The sequencing used PBMCs from blood, collected around 5 days after vaccination. This sequence joins TRBV29-1 and TRBJ2-2; D may be TRBD2 (6 bases). CDR3 region: CSAGRGFLNTGELFF. For the CDR3, the DNA is TGCAGCGCGGGCCGGGGGTTCCTTAACACCGGGGAGCTGTTTTTT.